The clone carrying this T cell receptor (beta chain) has more than one count but fewer than ten. What it binds is not known. Ahead of thyroid surgery, no patient had received treatment of any kind. This entry is derived from a study of metastatic and nonmetastatic thyroid tumors. The overall study: Peripheral blood and tumor or nodule samples from malignant and benign thyroid patients were compared.

Study-wide results and caveats: Malignant thyroid tumors reportedly exceeded benign nodules significantly in TCR beta diversity, with the difference appearing in blood and tumor.

As originally analysed: Using the CDR3 differences seen across clinicopathological groups, the authors built a distant-metastasis classifier for papillary thyroid cancer, which was meant to discriminate distant-metastatic patients. TCRdb re-analyzed the PCR reads through MiXCR. The V and J calls follow TCRdb's processing rather than the paper's. Of 3,000 to 4,000 clones listed, 35% to 45% were seen once; the top ten hold about 14%. CDR1 and CDR2 from the germline V gene are MNHEY and SMNVEV (reference sequence). Trimming shortened V by 2 bases and J by 4 bases, and 9 bases separated the two germline ends. The CDR3 is made up of 14 amino acids.

The TCR was taken from a male donor with papillary thyroid cancer or a benign thyroid nodule (not recorded which). Some clones in this sample may be carry-over from other donors' samples. Sequenced material: adjacent normal tissue. The chain couples TRBV27 to TRBJ1-5; no clear D gene. CDR3 in amino acids: CASSLGWGNQPQHF. The CDR3 coding sequence is TGTGCCAGCAGTTTAGGTTGGGGAAATCAGCCCCAGCATTTT.